These T cell receptor beta chains were read from a single sample in a study of T cells in Graves' hyperthyroidism and ophthalmopathy. MiXCR was run by TCRdb on the multiplex PCR reads, yielding one entry per CDR3 protein. The sample carries hundreds of thousands of distinct CDR3 sequences, 14% to 15% recorded once. Sequencing was carried out using blood. These receptors were taken from a woman aged 40 to 50 with Graves' ophthalmopathy. Both conserved end residues are part of each CDR3. Fields, in order: J gene, D gene, clone size, V gene, CDR3 DNA, CDR3 protein. The D gene is left open where the match is weak. Expanded clones are given a class, and other clones once, few, many or no size at all.

TRBJ1-1	.	.	TRBV12-3/TRBV12-4	TGTGCCAGCCGCAGTGCCCTTGAAGCTTTCTTT	CASRSALEAFF
TRBJ1-1	.	many	TRBV6-5	TGTGCCAGCAGTTACTCGTCGATATCTGAAGCTTTCTTT	CASSYSSISEAFF
TRBJ2-5	.	.	TRBV5-1	TGCGCCAGCAGGACAGCCCAAGAGACCCAGTACTTC	CASRTAQETQYF
TRBJ1-1	.	many	TRBV12-3/TRBV12-4	TGTGCCAGCAGTTTACCCGACCGGGACACTGAAGCTTTCTTT	CASSLPDRDTEAFF
TRBJ2-7	TRBD2	many	TRBV7-2	TGTGCCAGCAGCTTTAGGACTAGTTCCGAGCAGTACTTC	CASSFRTSSEQYF
TRBJ2-7	TRBD2	many	TRBV30	TGTGCCTGGAGGGTAGCGGGAAGCCACGAGCAGTACTTC	CAWRVAGSHEQYF
TRBJ1-1	.	many	TRBV15	TGTGCCACCGGGCGGAGTAACACTGAAGCTTTCTTT	CATGRSNTEAFF
TRBJ1-5	.	many	TRBV6-5	TGTGCCACCTTTAATGGTACAGGGAGCAATCAGCCCCAGCATTTT	CATFNGTGSNQPQHF
TRBJ2-7	.	.	TRBV6-2/TRBV6-3	TGTGCCAGCAGTTACTCGAACCGGGTCAGCGGGCCAACCTACGAGCAGTACTTC	CASSYSNRVSGPTYEQYF
TRBJ2-7	TRBD1	.	TRBV6-2/TRBV6-3	TGTGCCAGCAGTTCCCCCAGGACAGGGGCTTTTTTGGTTGACGAGCAGTACTTC	CASSSPRTGAFLVDEQYF
TRBJ1-1	.	.	TRBV5-1	TGCGCCAGCAGCAAGAGTGGGTTTGACACTGAAGCTTTCTTT	CASSKSGFDTEAFF
TRBJ1-1	TRBD1	.	TRBV12-3/TRBV12-4	TGTGCCAGCACCGGGACAGGGGGCTTTCGGAACACTGAAGCTTTCTTT	CASTGTGGFRNTEAFF
TRBJ2-2	.	many	TRBV9	TGTGCCAGCGGCGCGTCGAACACCGGGGAGCTGTTTTTT	CASGASNTGELFF
TRBJ2-5	.	many	TRBV5-1	TGCGCCAGCAGCTTGGGGGCAGGGAAAGAGACCCAGTACTTC	CASSLGAGKETQYF
TRBJ1-5	.	many	TRBV12-3/TRBV12-4	TGTGCCAGCAAATATAGCAATCAGCCCCAGCATTTT	CASKYSNQPQHF
TRBJ2-5	TRBD2	once	TRBV19	TGTGCCAGTAGTATAGATCTAGTGGCTAGCGGGAGTTTACAAGAGACCCAGTACTTC	CASSIDLVASGSLQETQYF
TRBJ2-7	TRBD2	many	TRBV5-1	TGCGCCAGCAGCTTCGGACTAGCGGAATCCTACGAGCAGTACTTC	CASSFGLAESYEQYF
TRBJ2-7	.	many	TRBV5-1	TGCGCCAGCAGCCCCGGGATTCCTTCCTACGAGCAGTACTTC	CASSPGIPSYEQYF
TRBJ1-2	TRBD1	many	TRBV6-1	TGTGCCAGCAGAGGGGGCGTCGCGGCGCCTGGCTACACCTTC	CASRGGVAAPGYTF
TRBJ2-5	.	many	TRBV6-1	TGTGCCAGCAGTGAAGGAGGGGCAGGACGGGAGACCCAGTACTTC	CASSEGGAGRETQYF
TRBJ2-7	.	many	TRBV11-2	TGTGCCAGCAGCTTAAGTGGAGCGAGTGGTTACTACGAGCAGTACTTC	CASSLSGASGYYEQYF
TRBJ2-5	TRBD2	.	TRBV12-3/TRBV12-4	TGTGCCAGCAGCGTAGCGGGAGTAGCCCAGTACTTC	CASSVAGVAQYF
TRBJ2-2	.	many	TRBV12-3/TRBV12-4	TGTGCCAGCAGTTCTAGATATCGCGGGACACATAACCCCACCGGGGAGCTGTTTTTT	CASSSRYRGTHNPTGELFF
TRBJ1-2	.	many	TRBV20-1	TGCAGTGCTAAAGAGTCGGGGGTATCGTCTGGCTACACCTTC	CSAKESGVSSGYTF
TRBJ2-7	TRBD1	.	TRBV20-1	TGCAGTGCCCGAGGGGGACAGTTCTACGAGCAGTACTTC	CSARGGQFYEQYF
TRBJ1-4	.	many	TRBV6-2/TRBV6-3	TGTGCCAGCAGACTCCGGGACGGATCAACTAATGAAAAACTGTTTTTT	CASRLRDGSTNEKLFF
TRBJ1-1	.	.	TRBV6-1	TGTGCCAGCAGTCCACGGATTGAAGCTTTCTTT	CASSPRIEAFF
TRBJ1-1	TRBD1	many	TRBV2	TGTGCCAGCAGCTTACAGGGGTCGAACACTGAAGCTTTCTTT	CASSLQGSNTEAFF
TRBJ2-7	.	many	TRBV20-1	TGCAGTGCTACCCTTGGGGTCTCCTACGAGCAGTACTTC	CSATLGVSYEQYF
TRBJ2-2	.	few	TRBV20-1	TGCAGTGCTAGAGAACCCGGCGGGGAGCTGTTTTTT	CSAREPGGELFF
TRBJ1-2	.	many	TRBV29-1	TGCAGCGTTGTCAGCGGCTTTAACTATGGCTACACCTTC	CSVVSGFNYGYTF
TRBJ2-3	.	many	TRBV6-2/TRBV6-3	TGTGCCAGCAGGTCAAGCGGGAGCACAGATACGCAGTATTTT	CASRSSGSTDTQYF
TRBJ1-2	.	many	TRBV30	TGTGCCTGGAGCGCTAACTATGGCTACACCTTC	CAWSANYGYTF
TRBJ2-7	.	many	TRBV7-2	TGTGCCAGCAGCCCTTGGGACGGAACCTACGAGCAGTACTTC	CASSPWDGTYEQYF
TRBJ1-2	TRBD1	many	TRBV12-3/TRBV12-4	TGTGCCAGCAGACAGCAGGGGGTAGTTGGCTACACCTTC	CASRQQGVVGYTF
TRBJ1-5	.	many	TRBV6-1	TGTGCCAGCAGTGAAGTGGGTCGGGGCGGGGAATTGAACTTGGCCCAGCATTTT	CASSEVGRGGELNLAQHF
TRBJ2-5	.	.	TRBV7-3	TGTGCCAGCAGCTTAAGGGCAGGGTCGAGGGAGACCCAGTACTTC	CASSLRAGSRETQYF
TRBJ2-7	.	many	TRBV6-5	TGTGCCAGCAGTAACACGGGGGGCGGGTGGTACGAGCAGTACTTC	CASSNTGGGWYEQYF
TRBJ2-7	TRBD2	many	TRBV6-5	TGTGCCAGCAGTTACTCCCCGACTAGCCGAACCTACGAGCAGTACTTC	CASSYSPTSRTYEQYF
TRBJ1-2	.	many	TRBV10-3	TGTGCCATCAGTGAGTCGACTGGGTTCACTAACTATGGCTACACCTTC	CAISESTGFTNYGYTF
TRBJ2-7	TRBD2	.	TRBV6-1	TGTGCCAGCAGTGAAGCGAGCGGGAGGGCCTTCATCTACGAGCAGTACTTC	CASSEASGRAFIYEQYF
TRBJ2-7	.	few	TRBV4-3	TGCGCCAGCAGCCAAGATCGCGACTATACCTACGAGCAGTACTTC	CASSQDRDYTYEQYF
TRBJ1-5	.	many	TRBV19	TGTGCCAGTAGTATAGGGACCAGAGGGCAGCCCCAGCATTTT	CASSIGTRGQPQHF
TRBJ2-7	.	.	TRBV7-9	TGTGCCAGCAGGAAAGCCTACGAGCAGTACTTC	CASRKAYEQYF
TRBJ2-2	.	few	TRBV5-1	TGCGCCAGCAGCTTGGGGGCTGGCGGGGAGCTGTTTTTT	CASSLGAGGELFF
TRBJ1-1	.	many	TRBV7-9	TGTGCCAGCAGCTTGGATACCGCGAACACTGAAGCTTTCTTT	CASSLDTANTEAFF
TRBJ2-4	.	.	TRBV18	TGTGCCAGCTCCCCCGCGGGAGCCAAAAACATTCAGTACTTC	CASSPAGAKNIQYF
TRBJ1-2	.	.	TRBV27	TGTGCCAGCAGTCCGGGGGTAGGCTATGGCTACACCTTC	CASSPGVGYGYTF
TRBJ2-7	TRBD2	.	TRBV27	TGTGCCAGCAGTTTGGGGGGACTAGCGGGGGCCACCCACGAGCAGTACTTC	CASSLGGLAGATHEQYF
TRBJ2-2	.	many	TRBV20-1	TGCAGTGCTAGAAGGAGCGGCACCGGGGAGCTGTTTTTT	CSARRSGTGELFF
TRBJ2-7	.	many	TRBV15	TGTGCCACCAGCAGAGATCAGGGGGGTGTCTCCTACGAGCAGTACTTC	CATSRDQGGVSYEQYF
TRBJ2-2	.	few	TRBV29-1	TGCAGCGCTGGCCCCTCTAGGGCGAACACCGGGGAGCTGTTTTTT	CSAGPSRANTGELFF
TRBJ2-7	TRBD1	.	TRBV10-3	TGTGCCATCAGGGGACAGGGAGGGTCCTACGAGCAGTACTTC	CAIRGQGGSYEQYF
TRBJ2-5	.	many	TRBV13	TGTGCCAGCAGCCCAGAGGGTGCAGAGACCCAGTACTTC	CASSPEGAETQYF
TRBJ1-1	.	many	TRBV7-3	TGTGCCAGCAGCTTGAGCGTTAACGAAGGCACTGAAGCTTTCTTT	CASSLSVNEGTEAFF
TRBJ2-6	TRBD2	few	TRBV19	TGTGCCAGTAAGCGGGGCTCTGGGGCCAACGTCCTGACTTTC	CASKRGSGANVLTF
TRBJ2-5	.	many	TRBV10-2	TGCGCCAGCAGTGAGAGGGGCGTAGAGACCCAGTACTTC	CASSERGVETQYF
TRBJ2-7	.	many	TRBV11-2	TGTGCCAGCAGCTTAGTCGCCAGTTTCTCCTACGAGCAGTACTTC	CASSLVASFSYEQYF
TRBJ2-7	.	many	TRBV2	TGTGCCAGCAGTGAAGGGACAGCCGAGCAGTACTTC	CASSEGTAEQYF
TRBJ1-5	.	many	TRBV2	TGTGCCAGCAGGAAGGGTACTTCGACAGCGCAGCCCCAGCATTTT	CASRKGTSTAQPQHF